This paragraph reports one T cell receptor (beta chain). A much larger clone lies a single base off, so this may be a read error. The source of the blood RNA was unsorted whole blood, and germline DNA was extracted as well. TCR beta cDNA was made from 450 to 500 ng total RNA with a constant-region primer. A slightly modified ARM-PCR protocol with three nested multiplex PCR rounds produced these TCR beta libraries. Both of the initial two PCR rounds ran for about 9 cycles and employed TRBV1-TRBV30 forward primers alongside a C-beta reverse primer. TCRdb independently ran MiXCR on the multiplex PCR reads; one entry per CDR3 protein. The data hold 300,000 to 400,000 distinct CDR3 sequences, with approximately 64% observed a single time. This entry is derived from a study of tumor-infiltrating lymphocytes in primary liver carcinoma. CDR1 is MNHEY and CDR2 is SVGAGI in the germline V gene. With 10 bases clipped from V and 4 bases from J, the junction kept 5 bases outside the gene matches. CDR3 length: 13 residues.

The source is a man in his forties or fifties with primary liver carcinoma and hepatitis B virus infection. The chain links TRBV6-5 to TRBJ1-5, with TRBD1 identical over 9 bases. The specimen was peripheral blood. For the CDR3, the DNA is TGTGCCACGCGGGACAGGGTTAATCAGCCCCAGCATTTT. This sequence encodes CATRDRVNQPQHF.